This T cell receptor beta chain derives from a study of T cells in localized non-small cell lung cancer. Overall study results and limits: There was higher T cell clonality in uninvolved adjacent lung than in tumor, and it was highest there. Adjacent lung had a median about 57 of the 100 largest tumor clones. With higher T cell density in blood came longer overall survival. Heterogeneity is still possible, as just one tumor region was sequenced.

Profiled with immunoSEQ multiplex PCR; TCRdb holds only in-frame clones, not every one. The table shows some 21,000 clones, with 89% occurring only once. This clone has only a few counts. No antigen is known for it. CDR1 SQVTM and CDR2 ANQGSEA come from the germline V gene. The CDR3 is made up of 12 amino acids. Trimming shortened V by 2 bases and J by 5 bases, and 8 bases separated the two germline ends. This TCR was recovered from a man between 40 and 75 years old with stage I lung adenocarcinoma. This chain connects TRBV29-1 to TRBJ2-3, with D possibly matching TRBD2 (6 bases). The sequencing used peripheral blood, collected before any cancer treatment. The CDR3 protein is CSVERDLDTQYF. As DNA, the CDR3 is TGCAGCGTTGAACGGGACTTAGATACGCAGTATTTT.